This T cell receptor beta chain was found in a study of cytomegalovirus exposure and HLA in healthy donors. PCR primers comprised 60 Vbeta and 13 Jbeta primers. Assay: immunoSEQ multiplex PCR; the TCRdb copy retains only in-frame clones and omits some. The sample has about 130,000 clones; approximately 81% are singletons. Germline V lookup: CDR1 WNHNN, CDR2 SYGVQD (reference sequence). The CDR3 is made up of 14 amino acids. V shed 6 bases and J 6 bases; nucleotides not matched to a gene: 6. The chain joins TRBV10-1 to TRBJ2-2; 8 nucleotides align to TRBD1. This receptor was taken from a man aged 18 to 29 in good health and CMV-seronegative. Sequenced sample: PBMCs. The CDR3 protein is CASSGQGVPGELFF. The CDR3, as DNA: TGCGCCAGCAGCGGACAGGGCGTCCCCGGGGAGCTGTTTTTT.